Below are 3 T cell receptor beta chains sequenced from a single sample in a study of beta chain features in type 1 diabetes. Sequenced material consisted of expressed TCRB transcripts (all of the isolated RNA was reverse transcribed). TCRdb keeps only in-frame clones here, not all; method: immunoSEQ multiplex PCR. This sample has roughly 140,000 clones; approximately 12% occur once, and the top ten carry roughly 2%. Sequencing was carried out using central memory CD4+ T cells from blood. The receptor source for this set is a man younger than 35 in good health.

This chain uses TRBV19 with TRBJ1-1; TRBD1 matches at 7 bases. V shed 5 bases and J 7 bases; nucleotides not matched to a gene: 7. Per germline, CDR1 LNHDA and CDR2 SQIVND (reference sequence). CDR3 size: 13 residues. The CDR3 nucleotides are TGTGCCAGTAGTCAGGGGGTCTTGGGTGAAGCTTTCTTT. This encodes CASSQGVLGEAFF.

CDR3 sequence: CASSDRGIGTDTQYF. The CDR3 nucleotides are TGTGCCAGCAGCGACAGGGGAATCGGCACAGATACGCAGTATTTT. V and J are TRBV9 and TRBJ2-3; 7 bases line up with TRBD1. Germline lookup yields CDR1 SGDLS and CDR2 YYNGEE. The junction had 5 bases not matched to a gene; V was cut back by 3 bases and J by 1 base. The CDR3 length is 15 residues.

This clone has only a few counts. The chain uses TRBV7-9 and TRBJ1-5, with no clear D. CDR3 length: 13 amino acids. The V gene lost 0 bases and the J gene lost 3 bases, with 3 bases spanning the gap. CDR1 and CDR2 (germline): SEHNR, FQNEAQ (reference sequence). CDR3 coding DNA: TGTGCCAGCAGCTTAGCGGTCAATCAGCCCCAGCATTTT. Its translation is CASSLAVNQPQHF.